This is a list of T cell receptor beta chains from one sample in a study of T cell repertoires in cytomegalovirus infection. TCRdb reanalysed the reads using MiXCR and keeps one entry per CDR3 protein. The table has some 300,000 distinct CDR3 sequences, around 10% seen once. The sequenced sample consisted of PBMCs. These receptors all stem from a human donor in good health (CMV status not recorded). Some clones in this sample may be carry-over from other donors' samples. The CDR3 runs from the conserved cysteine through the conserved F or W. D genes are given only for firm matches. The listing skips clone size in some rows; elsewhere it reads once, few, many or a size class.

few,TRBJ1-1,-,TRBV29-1,TGCAGCGTCGGACAGAGTATGAACACTGAAGCTTTCTTT,CSVGQSMNTEAFF
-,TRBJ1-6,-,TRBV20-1,TGCAGTCTCCGGGGAACCTATAATTCACCCCTCCACTTT,CSLRGTYNSPLHF
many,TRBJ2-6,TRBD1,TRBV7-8,TGTGCCAGCAGCTTACGACAGGGGAGAGGGGCCAACGTCCTGACTTTC,CASSLRQGRGANVLTF
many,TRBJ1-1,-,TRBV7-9,TGTGCCAGCAGCCCAGCTTCGAACACTGAAGCTTTCTTT,CASSPASNTEAFF
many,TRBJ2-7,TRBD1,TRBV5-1,TGCGCCAGCAGCGGGGACAGGGGTTTTTCCGGGGAGCAGTACTTC,CASSGDRGFSGEQYF
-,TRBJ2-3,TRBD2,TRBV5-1,TGCGCCAGCAGCCCCTCGCGGGGGTTGGTACGAGATACGCAGTATTTT,CASSPSRGLVRDTQYF
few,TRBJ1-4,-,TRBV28,TGTGCCAGCAGTTTAGCAGAGGGATGGGTCCAAAAACTGTTTTTT,CASSLAEGWVQKLFF
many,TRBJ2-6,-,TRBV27,TGTGCCAGCAGAACAGGGACAAGCTCTGGGGCCAACGTCCTGACTTTC,CASRTGTSSGANVLTF
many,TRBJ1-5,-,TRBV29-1,TGCAGCGTTGGAATGCTCAATCAGCCCCAGCATTTT,CSVGMLNQPQHF
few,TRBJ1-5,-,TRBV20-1,TGCAGTGCTAGGGAACAGGTCGGCAATCAGCCCCAGCATTTT,CSAREQVGNQPQHF
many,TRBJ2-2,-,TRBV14,TGTGCCAGCAGCCTGAACAGGGCCGGGGAGCTGTTTTTT,CASSLNRAGELFF
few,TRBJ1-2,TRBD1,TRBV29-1,TGCAGCGTTCCCCTCGGGACAGGGAATGGCTACACCTTC,CSVPLGTGNGYTF
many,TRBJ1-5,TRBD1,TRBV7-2,TGTGCCAGCAGCTTAGTTCGGACAGGGGGTTCTAATCAGCCCCAGCATTTT,CASSLVRTGGSNQPQHF
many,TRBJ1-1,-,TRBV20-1,TGCAGTGCACCGGGAGGGGCGAGCACTGAAGCTTTCTTT,CSAPGGASTEAFF
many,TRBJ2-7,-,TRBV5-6,TGTGCCAGCAGCTGGAGGGGGCCAGTGCAGTACTTC,CASSWRGPVQYF
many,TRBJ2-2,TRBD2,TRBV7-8,TGTGCCAGCAACTGGGGGGGAGGTGGCACCGGGGAGCTGTTTTTT,CASNWGGGGTGELFF
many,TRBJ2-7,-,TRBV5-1,TGCGCCAGCAGCTTAGACGGCAGCCCGGAGATCTACGAGCAGTACTTC,CASSLDGSPEIYEQYF
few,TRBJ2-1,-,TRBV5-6,TGTGCCAGCAGCCTCTTGCTCGAGCAGTTCTTC,CASSLLLEQFF
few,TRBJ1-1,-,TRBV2,TGTGCCAACTCCCCCGGGCCGAGGCCTGAAGCTTTCTTT,CANSPGPRPEAFF
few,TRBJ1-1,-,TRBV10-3,TGTGCCATCAGTGAGTCCAGGGTGGGCACTGAAGCTTTCTTT,CAISESRVGTEAFF
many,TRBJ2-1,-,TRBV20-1,TGCAGTGCTACCAACCCCGCCGGCAATGAGCAGTTCTTC,CSATNPAGNEQFF
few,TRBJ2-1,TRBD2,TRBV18,TGTGCCAGCTCATCAGGACTAGCGGTCGGTAATGAGCAGTTCTTC,CASSSGLAVGNEQFF
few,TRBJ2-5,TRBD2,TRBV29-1,TGCAGCTTGGGGAGGGGTGAGACCCAGTACTTC,CSLGRGETQYF
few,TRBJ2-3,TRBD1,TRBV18,TGTGCCAGCTCACCGGACAGGGGGGATACGCAGTATTTT,CASSPDRGDTQYF
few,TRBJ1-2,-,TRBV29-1,TGCAGCGTTTTCGCAGGGGAGCCATATGGCTACACCTTC,CSVFAGEPYGYTF
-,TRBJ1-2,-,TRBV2,TGTGCCCGAGGTTTGGACTATGGCTACACCTTC,CARGLDYGYTF
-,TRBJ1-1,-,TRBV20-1,TGCAGTGCAGGGAAGGCCGCAATGGGTGAAGCTTTCTTT,CSAGKAAMGEAFF
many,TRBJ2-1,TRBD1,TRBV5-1,TGCGCCAGCAGCTCTACCGGGACAGGGTATAATGAGCAGTTCTTC,CASSSTGTGYNEQFF
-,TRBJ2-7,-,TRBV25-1,TGTGCCAGCACCGCCGGGACCGGCTACGAGCAGTACTTC,CASTAGTGYEQYF
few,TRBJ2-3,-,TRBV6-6,TGTGCCAGCAGTTCCCTCAGGGCAGATACGCAGTATTTT,CASSSLRADTQYF
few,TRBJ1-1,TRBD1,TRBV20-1,TGCAGTGCTAGTTACAGGGGAGCGTTGGCTTTCTTT,CSASYRGALAFF
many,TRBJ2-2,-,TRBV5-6,TGTGCCAGCAGCCCGGACGAGTACACCGGGGAGCTGTTTTTT,CASSPDEYTGELFF
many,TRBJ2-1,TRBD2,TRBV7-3,TGTGCCAGCAGCTCGATGGCGGGGGGCCCGTACAATGAGCAGTTCTTC,CASSSMAGGPYNEQFF
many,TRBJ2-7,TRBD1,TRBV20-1,TGCAGAGTCTACAGGGGTCCCTACGAGCAGTACTTC,CRVYRGPYEQYF
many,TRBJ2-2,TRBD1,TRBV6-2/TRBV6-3,TGTGCCAGCAGCGACAGGGGTCTAGCGCTCCCCGGGGAGCTGTTTTTT,CASSDRGLALPGELFF
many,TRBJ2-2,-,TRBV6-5,TGTGCCAGCAGTTACTCAGGCGGGGAGCTGTTTTTT,CASSYSGGELFF
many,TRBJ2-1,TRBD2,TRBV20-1,TGCAGTGCTTCTAGCGGGGTTAATAGTGAGCAGTTCTTC,CSASSGVNSEQFF
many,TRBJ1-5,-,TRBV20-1,TGCAGTGCTAGAGAGCAGGCCGGGAATCAGCCCCAGCATTTT,CSAREQAGNQPQHF
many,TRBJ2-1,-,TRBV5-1,TGCGCCAGCAGCTTGTTAGCTGGGGGCGCCTACAATGAGCAGTTCTTC,CASSLLAGGAYNEQFF
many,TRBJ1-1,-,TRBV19,TGTGCCAGTACCCTATTCGGGCTCATGAACACTGAAGCTTTCTTT,CASTLFGLMNTEAFF